Listed below are T cell receptor beta chains from one sample, sequenced in a study of blood T cells in healthy people across ages. TCRdb ran MiXCR on the 5' RACE reads and lists one entry per CDR3 protein. The sample records more than 800,000 distinct CDR3 sequences, under 30% being singletons. Sample: blood. The receptor source for this set is a woman older than 75 in good health. Each CDR3 is given with its conserved first and last residue. Fields, in order: J gene, D gene, clone size, V gene, CDR3 protein, CDR3 DNA. The D gene is left open where the match is weak. Expanded clones are given a class, and other clones once, few, many or no size at all.

>TRBJ2-7|TRBD2|many|TRBV10-3
CAISEGLADSSYEQYF
TGTGCCATCAGTGAGGGACTAGCGGACAGCTCCTACGAGCAGTACTTC
>TRBJ2-1|TRBD2|once|TRBV3-1
CASSQEWREKDNEQFF
TGTGCCAGCAGCCAAGAATGGCGGGAGAAGGACAATGAGCAGTTCTTC
>TRBJ2-7|TRBD1|few|TRBV3-1
CASSPTGGGDEQYF
TGTGCCAGCAGCCCTACAGGGGGCGGGGACGAGCAGTACTTC
>TRBJ1-2|TRBD1|many|TRBV7-2
CASSPWDRGGYTF
TGTGCCAGCAGCCCATGGGACAGGGGAGGATACACCTTC
>TRBJ1-2|TRBD1|many|TRBV6-6
CASSRQGGYTF
TGTGCCAGCAGCCGACAGGGCGGCTACACCTTC
>TRBJ1-1|NA|many|TRBV9
CASSVEGGTEAFF
TGTGCCAGCAGCGTAGAGGGTGGCACTGAAGCTTTCTTT
>TRBJ2-5|NA|few|TRBV6-1
CASSDPDAPGVTNEQYF
TGTGCCAGCAGTGACCCCGATGCGCCAGGGGTTACAAATGAGCAGTACTTC
>TRBJ2-2|NA|few|TRBV20-1
CSARDPPGELFF
TGCAGTGCCCGAGACCCACCCGGGGAGCTGTTTTTT
>TRBJ2-1|TRBD1|many|TRBV11-3
CASSTGQGANEQFF
TGTGCCAGCAGCACAGGACAGGGGGCTAATGAGCAGTTCTTC
>TRBJ1-5|NA|many|TRBV18
CASSPTGYYQPQHF
TGTGCCAGCTCACCTACAGGTTACTATCAGCCCCAGCATTTT
>TRBJ1-5|NA|NA|TRBV5-8
CASSLGPGRGNQPQHF
TGTGCCAGCAGCTTGGGTCCAGGGAGGGGCAATCAGCCCCAGCATTTT
>TRBJ1-2|TRBD1|NA|TRBV15
CATSRDVAGGIGYGYTF
TGTGCCACCAGCAGAGATGTGGCAGGGGGGATCGGCTATGGCTACACCTTC
>TRBJ1-6|NA|NA|TRBV6-5
CASSRKTGSGNSPLHF
TGTGCCAGCAGTCGAAAAACAGGGTCGGGGAATTCACCCCTCCACTTT
>TRBJ2-3|NA|NA|TRBV2
CARTGSTADTQYF
TGTGCCAGAACAGGGAGCACCGCAGATACGCAGTATTTT
>TRBJ2-5|TRBD2|NA|TRBV5-1
CASSLGLETSGETQYF
TGCGCCAGCAGCCTGGGCCTTGAGACTAGCGGAGAGACCCAGTACTTC
>TRBJ1-1|TRBD1|NA|TRBV10-3
CAIGTANTEAFF
TGTGCCATCGGGACAGCGAACACTGAAGCTTTCTTT
>TRBJ1-4|NA|few|TRBV15
CATSRDLRGVGEKLFF
TGTGCCACCAGCAGAGATTTAAGGGGCGTGGGTGAAAAACTGTTTTTT
>TRBJ2-5|NA|NA|TRBV7-2
CASSLEMNPGETQYF
TGTGCCAGCAGCTTAGAGATGAACCCCGGGGAGACCCAGTACTTC
>TRBJ2-3|NA|NA|TRBV5-1
CASSLEPGTSTDMQYF
TGCGCCAGCAGCTTGGAACCCGGGACCAGCACAGATATGCAGTATTTT
>TRBJ2-4|TRBD2|many|TRBV20-1
CSASGGGGSKNIQYF
TGCAGTGCAAGCGGGGGCGGCGGGTCCAAAAACATTCAGTACTTC
>TRBJ2-7|TRBD2|NA|TRBV20-1
CSARGAGGPYEQYF
TGCAGTGCTCGGGGGGCGGGAGGGCCCTACGAGCAGTACTTC
>TRBJ1-5|TRBD1|many|TRBV12-3/TRBV12-4
CASSGQGSNQPQHF
TGTGCCAGCAGTGGACAGGGTAGCAATCAGCCCCAGCATTTT
>TRBJ2-2|NA|NA|TRBV5-1
CASSLDRENGELFF
TGCGCCAGCAGCTTGGACAGGGAAAACGGGGAGCTGTTTTTT
>TRBJ2-3|TRBD2|NA|TRBV6-2/TRBV6-3
CASRSERGPTDTQYF
TGTGCCAGCAGAAGCGAGCGGGGGCCCACAGATACGCAGTATTTT
>TRBJ2-2|NA|NA|TRBV3-1
CASSQPGPNTGELFF
TGTGCCAGCAGCCAACCGGGACCGAACACCGGGGAGCTGTTTTTT
>TRBJ2-4|TRBD1|NA|TRBV7-9
CASSLGQQALDRVQDIQYF
TGTGCCAGCAGCTTAGGCCAACAGGCGCTGGACAGGGTCCAAGACATTCAGTACTTC
>TRBJ2-1|TRBD2|few|TRBV5-1
CASSLAQREGLDEQFF
TGCGCCAGCAGCTTGGCCCAGCGGGAGGGCCTAGATGAGCAGTTCTTC
>TRBJ2-7|TRBD1|few|TRBV29-1
CSAGQGYHEQYF
TGCAGCGCTGGACAGGGTTATCACGAGCAGTACTTC
>TRBJ1-2|NA|many|TRBV6-2/TRBV6-3
CASSPQGIYGYTF
TGTGCCAGCAGTCCCCAGGGGATCTATGGCTACACCTTC
>TRBJ1-1|NA|many|TRBV11-2
CASSLESALNTEAFF
TGTGCCAGCAGCTTAGAGTCGGCCTTGAACACTGAAGCTTTCTTT
>TRBJ2-1|NA|NA|TRBV30
CAWSAQPSYNEQFF
TGTGCCTGGAGTGCCCAGCCATCCTACAATGAGCAGTTCTTC
>TRBJ2-3|NA|many|TRBV12-5
CASGLFRDPRVSYF
TGTGCTAGTGGTTTGTTCCGGGACCCGCGGGTCTCGTATTTT
>TRBJ1-2|NA|few|TRBV30
CAWGRVTDYGYTF
TGTGCCTGGGGCAGGGTAACGGACTATGGCTACACCTTC
>TRBJ1-1|NA|many|TRBV4-3
CASGRGGNTEAFF
TGCGCCAGTGGCCGAGGGGGAAACACTGAAGCTTTCTTT
>TRBJ1-2|TRBD1|many|TRBV5-1
CASTHTGGNYGYTF
TGCGCCAGCACCCATACAGGGGGCAACTATGGCTACACCTTC
>TRBJ2-5|NA|many|TRBV7-2
CASSPRAHPQETQYF
TGTGCCAGCAGCCCCCGCGCTCATCCGCAAGAGACCCAGTACTTC
>TRBJ2-4|NA|NA|TRBV18
CASSATAGGVKNIQYF
TGTGCCAGCTCAGCTACAGCCGGAGGGGTCAAAAACATTCAGTACTTC
>TRBJ2-2|NA|few|TRBV20-1
CSARDPGFANTGELFF
TGCAGTGCTAGAGATCCCGGTTTCGCGAACACCGGGGAGCTGTTTTTT
>TRBJ1-2|NA|many|TRBV5-1
CASRDGLNYGYTF
TGCGCCAGCAGGGACGGACTTAACTATGGCTACACCTTC
>TRBJ2-7|TRBD2|NA|TRBV28
CASSFGGTTYEQYF
TGTGCCAGCAGTTTCGGGGGGACGACCTACGAGCAGTACTTC
>TRBJ2-5|TRBD2|NA|TRBV2
CASTVSGGLSGQYF
TGTGCCAGCACGGTTAGCGGGGGCCTCTCAGGGCAGTACTTC
>TRBJ1-2|NA|few|TRBV5-1
CANSWQGRDYGHTF
TGCGCCAACAGCTGGCAGGGCAGGGACTATGGCCACACCTTC
>TRBJ2-1|TRBD2|many|TRBV5-1
CASSRAGGANYNEQFF
TGCGCCAGCAGCCGCGCCGGGGGGGCTAACTACAATGAGCAGTTCTTC
>TRBJ2-7|TRBD2|few|TRBV20-1
CSASAAETSGGAPYEQYF
TGCAGTGCTAGCGCAGCCGAGACTAGCGGGGGGGCTCCCTACGAGCAGTACTTC
>TRBJ1-2|NA|NA|TRBV6-5
CASSYPILGTTKNYGYTF
TGTGCCAGCAGTTACCCAATCCTGGGAACGACTAAGAACTATGGCTACACCTTC
>TRBJ1-2|TRBD1|many|TRBV20-1
CSARTRGGAGGYTF
TGCAGTGCTAGAACAAGAGGGGGCGCCGGTGGCTACACCTTC
>TRBJ1-4|NA|NA|TRBV7-9
CASSLGTSTNEKLFF
TGTGCCAGCAGCTTGGGAACCTCAACTAATGAAAAACTGTTTTTT
>TRBJ2-3|NA|many|TRBV9
CASSVVSMSSDTQYF
TGTGCCAGCAGCGTAGTTAGTATGAGCTCCGATACGCAGTATTTT
>TRBJ2-1|NA|NA|TRBV7-2
CASSLMGALASNEQFF
TGTGCCAGCAGCTTAATGGGGGCACTAGCATCCAATGAGCAGTTCTTC
>TRBJ2-5|NA|many|TRBV20-1
CSARTDQETQYF
TGCAGTGCTAGGACCGACCAGGAGACCCAGTACTTC
>TRBJ2-5|NA|NA|TRBV27
CASSPHAQPETQYF
TGTGCCAGCAGTCCTCATGCCCAGCCGGAGACCCAGTACTTC
>TRBJ1-5|NA|NA|TRBV6-2/TRBV6-3
CASRDPDGRSYSNQPQHF
TGTGCCAGCAGAGACCCGGACGGAAGAAGCTATAGCAATCAGCCCCAGCATTTT
>TRBJ1-2|TRBD1|many|TRBV20-1
CSAQGAGQFYGYTF
TGCAGTGCTCAAGGAGCGGGACAGTTCTATGGCTACACCTTC
>TRBJ1-1|NA|few|TRBV7-9
CASSLKVLNTEAFF
TGTGCCAGCAGCTTAAAGGTCTTGAACACTGAAGCTTTCTTT
>TRBJ2-7|TRBD1|many|TRBV12-3/TRBV12-4
CASSGDRASTYEQYF
TGTGCCAGCAGTGGAGACAGGGCCAGCACCTACGAGCAGTACTTC
>TRBJ2-7|NA|NA|TRBV6-1
CASSKWEKIYEQYF
TGTGCCAGCAGTAAATGGGAAAAGATTTACGAGCAGTACTTC
>TRBJ2-1|TRBD1|many|TRBV24-1
CATSDNAPGTENEQFF
TGTGCCACCAGTGATAATGCACCCGGGACAGAAAATGAGCAGTTCTTC
>TRBJ1-5|NA|many|TRBV7-2
CASSLEYGRNQPQHF
TGTGCCAGCAGCTTAGAATATGGGAGAAATCAGCCCCAGCATTTT
>TRBJ2-5|NA|many|TRBV6-6
CASSYQGGRETQYF
TGTGCCAGCAGTTACCAGGGCGGTCGGGAGACCCAGTACTTC